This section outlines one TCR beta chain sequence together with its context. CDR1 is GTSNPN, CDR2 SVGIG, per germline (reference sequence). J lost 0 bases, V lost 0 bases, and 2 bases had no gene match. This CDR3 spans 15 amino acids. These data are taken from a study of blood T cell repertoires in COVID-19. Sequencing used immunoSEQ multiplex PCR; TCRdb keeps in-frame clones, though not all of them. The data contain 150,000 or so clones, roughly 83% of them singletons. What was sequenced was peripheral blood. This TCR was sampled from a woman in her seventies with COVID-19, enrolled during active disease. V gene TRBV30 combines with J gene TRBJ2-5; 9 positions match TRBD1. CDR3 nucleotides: TGTGCCTGGAGTGTACGGGACAGGGACCAAGAGACCCAGTACTTC. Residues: CAWSVRDRDQETQYF.